Described below is a single TCR beta chain sequence and its context. This record belongs to a study of blood T cell repertoires in COVID-19. Study background: Some COVID-19 samples were acute and others convalescent; all came from the United States, Italy and Spain. The analysed material was cDNA or gDNA that came from T cells, B-cell-depleted T cells, or PBMCs.

The CDR3 spans 18 residues. The germline V gene encodes CDR1 LGHDT and CDR2 YNNKEL (reference sequence). The ends lost 1 base at V and 5 bases at J; junction bases unmatched: 14. Original analysis: Nucleated cell counts were estimated from reference gene primer amplification. Data came from immunoSEQ multiplex PCR; TCRdb stores just in-frame clones and leaves some out. V and J calls and clone size are given by that table; D and trimming were obtained from the DNA. The profile covers over 85,000 clones, with roughly nine tenths appearing a single time and more than 4.5% taken by the ten largest. The rearrangement joins TRBV3-1 (or the pseudogene TRBV3-2) to TRBJ2-3; 8 bases map to TRBD2. Sequenced: peripheral blood. The TCR was taken from an older man with acute or convalescent COVID-19. In nucleotides, the CDR3 is TGTGCCAGCAGCCAAGGCCCCGGGCCCGGGGGGGCAGGAGATACGCAGTATTTT. Encoded protein: CASSQGPGPGGAGDTQYF.